The subject of this entry is one T cell receptor beta chain. Its antigen remains unknown. With a J-beta primer mix and a sample-barcoded 5' primer, a second PCR ran 7 to 11 cycles. From the 5' RACE reads, TCRdb called clonotypes with MiXCR, one entry per CDR3 protein. There are 800,000 to 1,000,000 distinct CDR3 sequences in the sample; approximately 49% occur only once, and about an eighth lies in the top ten. This sample is part of a study of blood T cells in healthy people across ages. V was shortened by 4 bases and J by 0 bases, with 8 bases between the two germline ends. Germline V CDR1 and CDR2: ENHRY, SYGVKD. This CDR3 is built from 14 residues. Whenever a sample was processed, at least 6 million PBMCs were isolated. Study findings and constraints: Both higher diversity and more naive CD4+ cells marked long-lived donors when set against aged donors.

The origin of this receptor is a man younger than 45 in good health. Sequencing was performed on blood. V usage is TRBV10-3 and J usage is TRBJ2-3; D is possibly TRBD2 (5 bases). CDR3 loop: CAISVGMSTDTQYF. CDR3 nucleotides: TGTGCCATCAGTGTCGGGATGAGCACAGATACGCAGTATTTT.